This T cell receptor beta chain was found in a study of CD8 T cells in Susac syndrome. Overall study findings and caveats: CD4+ T cell repertoires in Susac syndrome exhibited no evidence of clonal expansion.

RNA totalling roughly 0.45 to 1 ug underwent reverse transcription with random hexamers. Amplification of TCR beta CDR3 across 54 Vbeta and 13 Jbeta was performed with immunoSEQ multiplex PCR. TCRdb re-analysed the immunoSEQ multiplex PCR reads in MiXCR, keeping a single row per CDR3 protein. The sample yields some 200,000 distinct CDR3 sequences, almost 96% seen once. TCR beta sequences were obtained from blood CD8+ and CD4+ T cells. The diagnostic criteria were recently defined, and patients with Susac syndrome met them for definite or probable disease. Trimming removed 3 bases at V and 4 bases at J, with 9 bases between. CDR3 length: 12 residues. Germline V gives CDR1 GTSNPN, CDR2 SVGIG (reference sequence). Only one count was recorded for this clonotype. Its matching antigen is unknown.

This receptor was obtained from a human donor with Susac syndrome. Sequencing was performed on CD4+ T cells from PBMCs. The V and J genes are TRBV30 and TRBJ1-1; tentative D call: TRBD1 (6 bases). For the CDR3, the DNA is TGTGCCTGGAGGAAAGGGGGCACTGAAGCTTTCTTT. Protein sequence: CAWRKGGTEAFF. Based on the CDR3 plus reference TRBV30 and TRBJ1-1, the full variable domain is SQTIHQWPATLVQPVGSPLSLECTVEGTSNPNLYWYRQAAGRGLQLLFYSVGIGQISSEVPQNLSASRPQDRQFILSSKKLLLSDSGFYLCAWRKGGTEAFFGQGTRLTVV.